This T cell receptor beta chain was observed in a study of early T cells in non-severe SARS-CoV-2 infection. Study-wide context: From unsorted whole blood, bulk RNA was sequenced, and the chains remained unpaired. General study results and limits: Private and CD4 specificities were missed by VDJdb matching, which favored anti-spike CD8 responses.

Each cDNA molecule carried a unique molecular identifier. TCRdb independently ran MiXCR on the 5' RACE reads; one entry per CDR3 protein. The sample lists some 55,000 distinct CDR3 sequences, around an eighth occurring once. At least ten counts were recorded for this clonotype. Its target is not known. The CDR3 spans 12 residues. V gave up 4 bases and J gave up 6 bases, with 9 bases separating them. Germline values: CDR1 KGHSH, CDR2 LQKENI. This sequence was found in an adult who was a healthcare worker with PCR-confirmed SARS-CoV-2 infection or an uninfected control (not recorded which). The material sequenced was whole blood. The chain is built from TRBV18 and TRBJ1-2; D is ambiguous. The CDR3 DNA follows: TGTGCCAGCTCACGGCCGCAGAATGGCTACACCTTC. It specifies CASSRPQNGYTF.